The rows below give T cell receptor beta chains drawn from one sample of a study of blood T cell repertoires in COVID-19. Here immunoSEQ multiplex PCR was the method, and the copy in TCRdb shows in-frame clones only, minus some. The sample lists about 260,000 clones; 80% to 90% were seen once. The sample was PBMCs or T cells enriched from blood (not recorded which). The receptors here all came from a young woman who had recovered from COVID-19. CDR3s include the opening cysteine and the closing phenylalanine or tryptophan. D genes are given only for firm matches. Some rows have no size entry. The others give once, few or many, or a class for an expanded clone.

size,D,J,V,DNA,CDR3
.,.,TRBJ2-2,TRBV6-5,TGTGCCAGTATCAGGGGGGCGAACACCGGGGAGCTGTTTTTT,CASIRGANTGELFF
.,.,TRBJ1-2,TRBV6-4,TGTGCCAGCAGGACAGCCCCTGGCTATGGCTACACCTTC,CASRTAPGYGYTF
.,.,TRBJ1-3,TRBV19,TGTGCCAGTAGTATCACAGGGCCGGGAGGAAACACCATATATTTT,CASSITGPGGNTIYF
once,.,TRBJ1-5,TRBV14,TGTGCCAGCAGCCAAGGGACAGATCAGCCCCAGCATTTT,CASSQGTDQPQHF
.,.,TRBJ1-2,TRBV6-5,TGTGCCAGCAGCCACAGGGAAGTCTATGGCTACACCTTC,CASSHREVYGYTF
.,TRBD1,TRBJ1-2,TRBV5-1,TGCGCCAGCAGCAATCAGGGGGCGGACTATGGCTACACCTTC,CASSNQGADYGYTF
.,.,TRBJ2-5,TRBV5-1,TGCGCCAGCAGCTTGAAGGGGCTCTGGTACCAAGAGACCCAGTACTTC,CASSLKGLWYQETQYF
.,TRBD2,TRBJ2-1,TRBV7-3,TGTGCCAGCAGCCCCTCTAGCGGGGGGGCCGCCTACAATGAGCAGTTCTTC,CASSPSSGGAAYNEQFF
.,.,TRBJ1-6,TRBV14,TGTGCCAGCAGCCAATATCGGCAGGGGAGCTCCTATAATTCACCCCTCCACTTT,CASSQYRQGSSYNSPLHF
.,.,TRBJ2-1,TRBV5-4,TGTGCCAGCAGCTCCGGGACTTTCAATGAGCAGTTCTTC,CASSSGTFNEQFF
.,.,TRBJ1-1,TRBV28,TGTGCCAGCAGTTTACCAGGGATAGACACTGAAGCTTTCTTT,CASSLPGIDTEAFF
.,TRBD1,TRBJ2-6,TRBV5-1,TGCGCCAGCAGCCCAGGGGGCTCTGGGGCCAACGTCCTGACTTTC,CASSPGGSGANVLTF
.,.,TRBJ2-3,TRBV9,TGTGCCAGCAGCTCCCCCCTGAGCACAGATACGCAGTATTTT,CASSSPLSTDTQYF
.,TRBD1,TRBJ1-5,TRBV19,TGTGCCAGTAGTATCGGACAGGGTGGGGCCGGCAATCAGCCCCAGCATTTT,CASSIGQGGAGNQPQHF
.,.,TRBJ1-1,TRBV29-1,TGCAGCGCAAGAGACGGTGGGGGGGCGGGCACTGAAGCTTTCTTT,CSARDGGGAGTEAFF
once,.,TRBJ2-7,TRBV29-1,TGCAGCGTTGAACTGGACAGCTACGAGCAGTACTTC,CSVELDSYEQYF
.,.,TRBJ1-3,TRBV6-5,TGTGCCAGCAGCCCAGTCCCTTCTGGAAACACCATATATTTT,CASSPVPSGNTIYF
.,.,TRBJ2-2,TRBV7-6,TGTGCCAGCAGCCCCGGAAACAGGGTCGAGCTGTTTTTT,CASSPGNRVELFF
.,TRBD1,TRBJ2-4,TRBV5-1,TGCGCCAGCAGCTCCTGGTCGGGACAGGGGACATCCAAAAACATTCAGTACTTC,CASSSWSGQGTSKNIQYF
.,TRBD2,TRBJ2-2,TRBV5-1,TGCGCCAGCAGCTGGACTAGCCCTAACACCGGGGAGCTGTTTTTT,CASSWTSPNTGELFF
.,TRBD1,TRBJ1-1,TRBV10-3,TGTGCCATCAGTGACACAGGGGGCATCGGCACTGAAGCTTTCTTT,CAISDTGGIGTEAFF
.,.,TRBJ1-2,TRBV3-1/TRBV3-2,TGTGCCAGCAGCCCACCGGGGGTCCCCGCCTTTGGCTACACCTTC,CASSPPGVPAFGYTF
.,TRBD2,TRBJ2-3,TRBV18,TGTGCCAGCTCACCACTCCCTAGCGGGGAATGGGCTACGCAGTATTTT,CASSPLPSGEWATQYF
.,TRBD2,TRBJ2-5,TRBV2,TGTGCCAGCACAGGTAGCGGGGGGGCCGGAGAGACCCAGTACTTC,CASTGSGGAGETQYF
once,.,TRBJ1-3,TRBV27,TGTGCCAGCAGTTACCATTTTAGGGTCACGTGCAGGGACACCATATATTTT,CASSYHFRVTCRDTIYF
.,TRBD1,TRBJ1-1,TRBV6-5,TGTGCCAGCAGTTGGGGGACAGACTACACTGAAGCTTTCTTT,CASSWGTDYTEAFF
.,.,TRBJ1-3,TRBV20-1,TGCAGTGCTATACAGGGAAACACCATATATTTT,CSAIQGNTIYF
few,TRBD1,TRBJ2-2,TRBV2,TGTGCCAGCAGCGATGGACAGGGGATCACCGGGGAGCTGTTTTTT,CASSDGQGITGELFF
.,.,TRBJ1-2,TRBV19,TGTGCCAGTAGTATAGGTTTGGCCTACACCTTC,CASSIGLAYTF
.,.,TRBJ2-3,TRBV29-1,TGCAGCGTTCGAAGGGGCGGCACAGATACGCAGTATTTT,CSVRRGGTDTQYF
.,.,TRBJ2-5,TRBV2,TGTGCCAGCAGTCCCTCCTTAGGAGGGACCCAGTACTTC,CASSPSLGGTQYF
.,TRBD2,TRBJ2-2,TRBV2,TGTGCCAGCTCGGGGGGGCTTGGCACCGGGGAGCTGTTTTTT,CASSGGLGTGELFF
.,TRBD1,TRBJ1-4,TRBV2,TGTGCCAGCAAGACAGGGGCAGACGAAAAACTGTTTTTT,CASKTGADEKLFF
.,TRBD2,TRBJ2-5,TRBV5-1,TGCGCCAGCAGTTTAGCGGGGGCTCAACAAGAGACCCAGTACTTC,CASSLAGAQQETQYF
.,.,TRBJ2-3,TRBV20-1,TGCAGTGCTAGTATACTACAAAGCACAGATACGCAGTATTTT,CSASILQSTDTQYF
.,.,TRBJ1-2,TRBV25-1,TGTGCCAGCAGTGAATTAGATATGACCGGGGGCTACACCTTC,CASSELDMTGGYTF
once,.,TRBJ1-5,TRBV2,TGTGCCAGCTCCCAATCAGGGGCCTCGCTCGGCAATCAGCCCCAGCATTTT,CASSQSGASLGNQPQHF
once,.,TRBJ2-7,TRBV30,TGTGCCTGGAATAAGGGGATAACGGCAACCTACGAGCAGTACTTC,CAWNKGITATYEQYF
.,.,TRBJ1-6,TRBV27,TGTGCCAGCACCTTCGGTGGGGCCCCCTCACCCCTCCACTTT,CASTFGGAPSPLHF
.,.,TRBJ1-2,TRBV7-2,TGTGCCAGCAGCGAGAGACAGTCCCCATCGGGCTACACCTTC,CASSERQSPSGYTF